This T cell receptor (beta chain) derives from a study of T cell responses to AZD1222 COVID-19 vaccine. This clone has a handful of counts. Its specificity is not known. The table came from immunoSEQ multiplex PCR; TCRdb's copy has only in-frame clones and leaves some out. The sample shows some 79,000 clones, less than 85% of them seen only once. Whole-study findings and limits: None of the repertoires were sampled until the peak T cell response had passed. Vaccine-associated CD4 TCRs ranged over spike, dominating at 160-218 and 743-854. Just five or six AZD1222 recipients were seropositive at baseline.

CDR3 size: 14 residues. Trimming removed 7 bases from V and 0 bases from J, with 12 bases in between. Germline loops: CDR1 GTSNPN, CDR2 SVGIG (reference sequence). This receptor was identified in an adult who received the AZD1222 COVID-19 vaccine. The chain couples TRBV30 to TRBJ2-2; D is perhaps TRBD2 (6 bases). Sequences were derived from peripheral blood, sampled 28 days after the second AZD1222 dose. CDR3 protein: CALPSEANTGELFF. The DNA for the CDR3 is TGTGCCTTACCTAGCGAGGCGAACACCGGGGAGCTGTTTTTT.